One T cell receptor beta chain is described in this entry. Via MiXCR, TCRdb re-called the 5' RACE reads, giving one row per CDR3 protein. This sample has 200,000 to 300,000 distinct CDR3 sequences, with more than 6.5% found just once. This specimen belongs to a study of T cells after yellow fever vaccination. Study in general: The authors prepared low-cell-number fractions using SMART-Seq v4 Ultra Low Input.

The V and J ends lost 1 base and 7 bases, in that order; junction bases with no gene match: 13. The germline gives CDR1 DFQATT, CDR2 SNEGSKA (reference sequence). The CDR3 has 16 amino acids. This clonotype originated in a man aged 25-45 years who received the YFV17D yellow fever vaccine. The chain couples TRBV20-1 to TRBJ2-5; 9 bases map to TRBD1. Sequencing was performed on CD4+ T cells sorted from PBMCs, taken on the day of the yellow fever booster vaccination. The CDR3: CSARGNRDRVFGTQYF. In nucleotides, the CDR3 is TGCAGTGCTAGAGGGAACCGGGACAGGGTATTTGGGACCCAGTACTTC.